This T cell receptor (beta chain) is drawn from a study of beta chain features in type 1 diabetes. CDR3 size: 14 residues. Germline V CDR1 and CDR2: SGHAT, FQNNGV. Trimming took 1 base from V and 6 from J, leaving 13 bases between them. This clone was picked up many times. The antigen is unknown. The isolated RNA, all of it, was reverse transcribed, so expressed TCRB transcripts were what got sequenced. Data came from immunoSEQ multiplex PCR; TCRdb stores just in-frame clones and leaves some out. The repertoire includes roughly 150,000 clones, 10% to 13% of them detected once, and more than 0.4% sits in the top ten. Each of the CD4+ naive, central memory, regulatory and stem cell-like memory populations was sorted via CD45RO/CCR7/CD25/CD127/CD95/CD27. Study conclusions and caveats: Patients with Type 1 diabetes showed moderately but significantly shorter TCRB CDR3s in all four CD4+ subsets.

The TCR sequence derives from a man younger than 40 with type 1 diabetes. The V call is TRBV11-2, the J call TRBJ2-7; D is perhaps TRBD1 (6 bases). Specimen: central memory CD4+ T cells from blood. The CDR3: CASSLVGRGGEQYF. The CDR3 DNA reads as TGTGCCAGCAGCTTAGTGGGCAGGGGCGGCGAGCAGTACTTC.